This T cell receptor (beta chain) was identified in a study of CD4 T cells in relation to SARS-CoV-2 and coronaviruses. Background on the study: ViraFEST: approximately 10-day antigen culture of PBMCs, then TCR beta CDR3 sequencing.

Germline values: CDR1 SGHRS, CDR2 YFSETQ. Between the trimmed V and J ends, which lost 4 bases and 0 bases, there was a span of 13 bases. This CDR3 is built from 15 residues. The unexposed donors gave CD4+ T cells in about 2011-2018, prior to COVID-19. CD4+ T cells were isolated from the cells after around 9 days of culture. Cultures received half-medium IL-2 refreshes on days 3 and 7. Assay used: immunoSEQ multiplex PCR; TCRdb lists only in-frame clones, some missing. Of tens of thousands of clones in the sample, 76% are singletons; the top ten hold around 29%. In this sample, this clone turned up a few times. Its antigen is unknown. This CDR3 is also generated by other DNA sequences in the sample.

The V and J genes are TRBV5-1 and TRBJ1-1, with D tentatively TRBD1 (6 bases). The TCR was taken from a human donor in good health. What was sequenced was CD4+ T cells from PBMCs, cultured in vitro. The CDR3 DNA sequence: TGCGCCAGCAGCCTTGCCGGGACAATGAACACTGAAGCTTTCTTT. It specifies CASSLAGTMNTEAFF. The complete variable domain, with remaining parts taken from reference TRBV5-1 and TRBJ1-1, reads KAGVTQTPRYLIKTRGQQVTLSCSPISGHRSVSWYQQTPGQGLQFLFEYFSETQRNKGNFPGRFSGRQFSNSRSEMNVSTLELGDSALYLCASSLAGTMNTEAFFGQGTRLTVV.